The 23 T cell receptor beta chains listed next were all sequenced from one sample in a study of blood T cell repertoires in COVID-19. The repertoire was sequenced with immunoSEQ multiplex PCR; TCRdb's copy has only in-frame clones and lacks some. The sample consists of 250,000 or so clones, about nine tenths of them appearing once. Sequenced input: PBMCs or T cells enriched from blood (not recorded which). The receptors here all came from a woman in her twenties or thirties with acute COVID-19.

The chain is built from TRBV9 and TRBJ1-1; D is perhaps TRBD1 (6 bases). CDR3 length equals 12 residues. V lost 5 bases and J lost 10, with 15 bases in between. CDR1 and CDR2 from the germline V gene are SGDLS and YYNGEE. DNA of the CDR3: TGTGCCAGCAGACCAACAGGGTTGGGAGCTTTCTTT. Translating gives CASRPTGLGAFF.

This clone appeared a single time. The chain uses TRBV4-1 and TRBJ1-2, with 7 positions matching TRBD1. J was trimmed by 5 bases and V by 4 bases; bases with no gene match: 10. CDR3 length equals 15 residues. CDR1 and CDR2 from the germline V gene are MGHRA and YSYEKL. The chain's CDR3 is CASSPSAGQMYGYTF. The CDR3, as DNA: TGCGCCAGCAGCCCCTCCGCGGGACAGATGTATGGCTACACCTTC.

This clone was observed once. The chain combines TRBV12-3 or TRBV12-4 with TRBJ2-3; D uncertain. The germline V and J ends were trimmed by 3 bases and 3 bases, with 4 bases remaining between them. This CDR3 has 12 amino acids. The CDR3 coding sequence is TGTGCCAGCAGTTTCAATACAGATACGCAGTATTTT. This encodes CASSFNTDTQYF.

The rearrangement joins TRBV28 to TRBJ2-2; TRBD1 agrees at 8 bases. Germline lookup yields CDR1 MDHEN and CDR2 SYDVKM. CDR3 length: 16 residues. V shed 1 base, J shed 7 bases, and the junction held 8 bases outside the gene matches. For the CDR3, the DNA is TGTGCCAGCAGTTTATCCCCGGACAGGGCGGACGGGGAGCTGTTTTTT. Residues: CASSLSPDRADGELFF.

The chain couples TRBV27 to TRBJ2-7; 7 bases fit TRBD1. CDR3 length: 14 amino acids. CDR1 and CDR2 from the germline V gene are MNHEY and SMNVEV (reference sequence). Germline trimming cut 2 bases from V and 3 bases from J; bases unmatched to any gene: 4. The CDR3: CASSLNRGHYEQYF. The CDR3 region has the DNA TGTGCCAGCAGTTTAAACAGGGGCCACTACGAGCAGTACTTC.

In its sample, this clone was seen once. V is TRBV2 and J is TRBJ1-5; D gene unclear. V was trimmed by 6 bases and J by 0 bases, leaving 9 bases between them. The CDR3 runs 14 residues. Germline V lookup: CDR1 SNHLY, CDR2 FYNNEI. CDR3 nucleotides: TGTGCCAGCAGAGCAGGATTTAGCAATCAGCCCCAGCATTTT. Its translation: CASRAGFSNQPQHF.

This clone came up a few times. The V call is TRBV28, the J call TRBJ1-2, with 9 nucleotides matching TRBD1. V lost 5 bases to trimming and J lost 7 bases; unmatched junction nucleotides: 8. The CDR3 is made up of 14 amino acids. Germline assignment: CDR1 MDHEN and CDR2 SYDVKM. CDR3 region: CASSPLGTGFGYTF. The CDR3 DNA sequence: TGTGCCAGCAGTCCACTCGGGACAGGGTTTGGCTACACCTTC.

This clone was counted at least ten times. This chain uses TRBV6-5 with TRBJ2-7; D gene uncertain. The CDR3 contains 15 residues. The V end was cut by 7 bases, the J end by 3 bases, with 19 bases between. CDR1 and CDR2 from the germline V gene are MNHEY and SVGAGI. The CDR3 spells CASILVASDRYEQYF. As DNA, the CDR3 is TGTGCCAGCATCCTCGTAGCTTCCGACCGCTACGAGCAGTACTTC.

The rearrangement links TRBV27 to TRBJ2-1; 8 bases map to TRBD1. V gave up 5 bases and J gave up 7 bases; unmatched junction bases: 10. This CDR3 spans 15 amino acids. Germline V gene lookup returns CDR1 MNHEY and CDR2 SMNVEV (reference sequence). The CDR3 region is CASSTLDREKNEQFF. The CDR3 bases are TGTGCCAGCAGTACCCTGGACAGGGAAAAAAATGAGCAGTTCTTC.

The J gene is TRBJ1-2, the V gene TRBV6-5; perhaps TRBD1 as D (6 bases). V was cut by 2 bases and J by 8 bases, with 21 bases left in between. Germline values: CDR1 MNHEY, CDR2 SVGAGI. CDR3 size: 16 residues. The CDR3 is CASSYQPRAGADGYTF. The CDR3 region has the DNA TGTGCCAGCAGTTACCAACCCAGGGCAGGGGCAGACGGCTACACCTTC.

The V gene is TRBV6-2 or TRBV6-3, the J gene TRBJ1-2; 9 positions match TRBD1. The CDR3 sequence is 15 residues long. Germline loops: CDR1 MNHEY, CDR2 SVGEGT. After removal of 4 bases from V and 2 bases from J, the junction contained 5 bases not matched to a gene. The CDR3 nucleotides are TGTGCCAGCAGTTCCGGGGACAGGGTGAACTATGGCTACACCTTC. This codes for CASSSGDRVNYGYTF.

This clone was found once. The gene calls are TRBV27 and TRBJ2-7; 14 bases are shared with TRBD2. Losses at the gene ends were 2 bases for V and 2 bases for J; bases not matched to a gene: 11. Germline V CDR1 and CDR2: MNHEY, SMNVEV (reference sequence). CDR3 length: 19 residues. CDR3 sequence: CASSLRTGLAGVIAYEQYF. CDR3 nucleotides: TGTGCCAGCAGTTTAAGAACGGGACTAGCGGGAGTGATAGCCTACGAGCAGTACTTC.

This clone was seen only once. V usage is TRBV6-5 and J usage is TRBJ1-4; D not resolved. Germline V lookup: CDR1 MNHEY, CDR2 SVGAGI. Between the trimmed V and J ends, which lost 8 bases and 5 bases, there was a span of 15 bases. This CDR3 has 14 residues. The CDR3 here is CASGEGPSNEKLFF. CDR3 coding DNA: TGTGCCAGCGGCGAGGGTCCCTCCAATGAAAAACTGTTTTTT.

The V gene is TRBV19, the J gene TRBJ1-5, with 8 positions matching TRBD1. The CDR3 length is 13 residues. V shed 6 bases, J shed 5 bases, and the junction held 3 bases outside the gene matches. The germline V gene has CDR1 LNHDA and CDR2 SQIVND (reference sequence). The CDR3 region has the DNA TGTGCCAGTAGGCCAGGGGGCGATCAGCCCCAGCATTTT. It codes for CASRPGGDQPQHF.

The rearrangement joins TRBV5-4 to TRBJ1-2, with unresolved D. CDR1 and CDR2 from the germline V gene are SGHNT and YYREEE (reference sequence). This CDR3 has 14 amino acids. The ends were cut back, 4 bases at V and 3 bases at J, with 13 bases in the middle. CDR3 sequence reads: CASSEEIRDYGYTF. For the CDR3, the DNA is TGTGCCAGCAGCGAAGAAATCCGGGACTATGGCTACACCTTC.

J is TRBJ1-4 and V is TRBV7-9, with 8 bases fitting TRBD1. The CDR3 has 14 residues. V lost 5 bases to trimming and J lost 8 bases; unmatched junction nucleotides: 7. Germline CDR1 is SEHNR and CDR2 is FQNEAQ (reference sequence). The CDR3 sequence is CASSLDRGGEKLFF. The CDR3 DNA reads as TGTGCCAGCAGCCTAGACAGGGGAGGAGAAAAACTGTTTTTT.

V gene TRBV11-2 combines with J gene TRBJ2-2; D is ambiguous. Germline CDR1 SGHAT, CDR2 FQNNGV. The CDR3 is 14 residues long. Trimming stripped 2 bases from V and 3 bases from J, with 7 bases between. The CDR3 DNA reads TGTGCCAGCAGCTTATTGTCCTACACCGGGGAGCTGTTTTTT. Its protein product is CASSLLSYTGELFF.

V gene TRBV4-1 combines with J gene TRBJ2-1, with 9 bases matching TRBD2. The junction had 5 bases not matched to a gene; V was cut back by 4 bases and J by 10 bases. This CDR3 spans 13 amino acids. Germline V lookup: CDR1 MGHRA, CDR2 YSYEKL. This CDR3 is CASSLREGPEQFF. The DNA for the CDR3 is TGCGCCAGCAGCCTGCGGGAGGGCCCGGAGCAGTTCTTC.

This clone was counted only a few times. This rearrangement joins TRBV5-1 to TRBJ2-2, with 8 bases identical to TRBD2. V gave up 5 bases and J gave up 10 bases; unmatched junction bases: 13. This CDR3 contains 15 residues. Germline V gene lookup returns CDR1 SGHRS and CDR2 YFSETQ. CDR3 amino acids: CASSFRGSGMEELFF. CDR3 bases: TGCGCCAGCAGTTTTAGGGGTAGCGGGATGGAGGAGCTGTTTTTT.

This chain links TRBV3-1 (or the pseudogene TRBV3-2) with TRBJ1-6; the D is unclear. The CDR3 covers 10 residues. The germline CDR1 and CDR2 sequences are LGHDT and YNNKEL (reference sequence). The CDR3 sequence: CDAPFLPLHF. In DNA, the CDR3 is TGTGACGCGCCCTTTCTTCCCCTCCACTTT.

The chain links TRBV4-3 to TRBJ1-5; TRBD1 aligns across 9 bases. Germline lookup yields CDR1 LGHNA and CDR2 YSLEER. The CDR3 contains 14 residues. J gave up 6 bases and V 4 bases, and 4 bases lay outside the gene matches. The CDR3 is CASSPTTGGQPQHF. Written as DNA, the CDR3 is TGCGCCAGCAGCCCCACGACAGGGGGTCAGCCCCAGCATTTT.

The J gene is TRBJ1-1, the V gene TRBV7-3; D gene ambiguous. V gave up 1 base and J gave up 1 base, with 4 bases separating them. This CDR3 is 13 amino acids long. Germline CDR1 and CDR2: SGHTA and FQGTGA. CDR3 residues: CASSLNSNTEAFF. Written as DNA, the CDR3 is TGTGCCAGCAGCTTAAACTCGAACACTGAAGCTTTCTTT.

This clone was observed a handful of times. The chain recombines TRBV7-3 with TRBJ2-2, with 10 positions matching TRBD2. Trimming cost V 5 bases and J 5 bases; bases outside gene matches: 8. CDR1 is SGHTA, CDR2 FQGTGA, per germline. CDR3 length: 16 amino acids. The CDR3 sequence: CASSPASGSRTGELFF. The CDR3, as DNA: TGTGCCAGCAGCCCAGCTAGCGGGAGTAGAACCGGGGAGCTGTTTTTT.